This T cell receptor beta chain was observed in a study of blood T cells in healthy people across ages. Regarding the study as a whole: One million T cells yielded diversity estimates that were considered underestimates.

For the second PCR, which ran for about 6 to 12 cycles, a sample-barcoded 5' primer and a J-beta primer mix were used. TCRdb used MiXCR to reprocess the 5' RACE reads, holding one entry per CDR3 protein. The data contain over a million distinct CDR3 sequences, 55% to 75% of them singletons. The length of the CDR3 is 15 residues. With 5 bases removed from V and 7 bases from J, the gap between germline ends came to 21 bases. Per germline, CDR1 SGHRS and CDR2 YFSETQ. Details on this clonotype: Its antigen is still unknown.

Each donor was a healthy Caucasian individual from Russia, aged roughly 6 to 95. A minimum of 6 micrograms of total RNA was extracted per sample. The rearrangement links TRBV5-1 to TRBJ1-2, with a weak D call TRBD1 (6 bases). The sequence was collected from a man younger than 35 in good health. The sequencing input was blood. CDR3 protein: CASSSTGTLRTGYTF. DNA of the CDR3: TGCGCCAGCAGTTCTACCGGGACATTAAGAACTGGCTACACCTTC. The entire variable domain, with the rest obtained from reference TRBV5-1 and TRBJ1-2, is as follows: KAGVTQTPRYLIKTRGQQVTLSCSPISGHRSVSWYQQTPGQGLQFLFEYFSETQRNKGNFPGRFSGRQFSNSRSEMNVSTLELGDSALYLCASSSTGTLRTGYTFGSGTRLTVV.